This is a list of T cell receptor beta chains from one sample in a study of shared clonotypes between healthy human individuals. Clones were sequenced by immunoSEQ multiplex PCR, and TCRdb holds only the in-frame ones, with some missing. The data contain 2 million to 2.5 million clones, about 92% of them singletons. The source material was naive CD4+ T cells from PBMCs. These receptors were collected from a man in his late teens or twenties in good health. Some clones in this sample may be carry-over from other donors' samples. Both conserved end residues are part of each CDR3. The D gene is left open where the match is weak. Size is stated for part of the rows, as once, few or many counts, or as a class when the clone is expanded.

TRBV12-5,TRBJ2-1,-,16,TRBD1,CASGLGDRGLYNEQFF,TGTGCTAGTGGTTTGGGGGACAGGGGGCTTTACAATGAGCAGTTCTTC
TRBV5-1,TRBJ2-7,-,14,TRBD2,CASSTRAGSYEQYF,TGCGCCAGCAGCACGAGAGCGGGATCCTACGAGCAGTACTTC
TRBV29-1,TRBJ2-1,once,12,-,CSVSGPGEEQFF,TGCAGCGTTTCTGGGCCGGGGGAAGAGCAGTTCTTC
TRBV19,TRBJ1-2,-,12,-,CASSISGYGYTF,TGTGCCAGTAGTATCTCAGGGTACGGCTACACCTTC
TRBV5-1,TRBJ2-4,-,18,-,CASSLGYLQGYGENIQYF,TGCGCCAGCAGCTTGGGATATCTACAGGGTTATGGGGAAAACATTCAGTACTTC
TRBV9,TRBJ1-1,-,18,TRBD1,CASSVVGRDRASNTEAFF,TGTGCCAGCAGCGTAGTGGGCCGGGACAGGGCTTCGAACACTGAAGCTTTCTTT
TRBV15,TRBJ2-1,few,19,-,CATSRGKRWVAGASNEQFF,TGTGCCACCAGCAGAGGGAAACGATGGGTGGCGGGGGCCAGCAATGAGCAGTTCTTC
TRBV30,TRBJ2-5,once,14,TRBD1,CAVYSDRGGETQYF,TGTGCCGTATATTCGGACAGGGGGGGAGAGACCCAGTACTTC
TRBV2,TRBJ1-1,once,14,-,CASRRAALNTEAFF,TGTGCCAGCAGGCGAGCAGCATTGAACACTGAAGCTTTCTTT
TRBV29-1,TRBJ2-1,once,15,TRBD2,CSVASGLGKYNEQFF,TGCAGCGTAGCATCGGGACTAGGGAAATACAATGAGCAGTTCTTC
TRBV25-1,TRBJ1-1,few,17,-,CASSETGKQVLNTEAFF,TGTGCCAGCAGTGAAACCGGGAAACAAGTCTTGAACACTGAAGCTTTCTTT
TRBV25-1,TRBJ2-5,-,16,TRBD1,CASSRRDRGNQETQYF,TGTGCCAGCAGTAGGAGGGACAGGGGGAACCAAGAGACCCAGTACTTC
TRBV2,TRBJ1-1,-,15,-,CASIRSLGGDTEAFF,TGTGCCAGCATAAGGAGCCTGGGGGGGGACACTGAAGCTTTCTTT
TRBV7-9,TRBJ2-3,-,15,-,CASSLGQASTDTQYF,TGTGCCAGCAGCTTAGGACAGGCTAGCACAGATACGCAGTATTTT
TRBV27,TRBJ2-7,-,17,TRBD1,CASSSKWGRTGLHEQYF,TGTGCCAGCAGTTCCAAATGGGGAAGGACAGGGCTCCACGAGCAGTACTTC
TRBV25-1,TRBJ1-1,-,14,-,CASRRDEGNTEAFF,TGTGCCAGCAGGAGGGACGAGGGGAACACTGAAGCTTTCTTT